The clone carrying this T cell receptor beta chain was observed a handful of times. As originally analysed: Amplification with reference gene primers provided the estimates of nucleated cell counts. Sequencing was performed with immunoSEQ multiplex PCR; in TCRdb, only in-frame clones are kept and a portion is missing. The V and J calls and clone size were taken over from that table, and D and trimming were inferred from the DNA. The table includes about 160,000 clones, about 90% detected once. This entry comes from a study of blood T cell repertoires in COVID-19. Overall study context: The samples span acute and convalescent COVID-19 from the United States, Italy and Spain. T cells, B-cell-depleted T cells, or PBMCs provided the cDNA or gDNA that served as material.

The germline V gene encodes CDR1 MDHEN and CDR2 SYDVKM. CDR3 size: 17 residues. The V segment lost 5 bases and the J segment 0 bases; nucleotides outside the gene matches: 10. This chain joins TRBV28 and TRBJ1-5; the match to TRBD1 covers 7 bases. The clonotype comes from a woman aged 70-85 years with acute or convalescent COVID-19. The sequencing sample was made of peripheral blood. The CDR3 DNA reads as TGTGCCAGCAGTCCGTACGGACAGGCCCTTAGCAATCAGCCCCAGCATTTT. Residues: CASSPYGQALSNQPQHF.